These T cell receptor beta chains were read from a single sample in a study of T cells in narcolepsy. Here immunoSEQ multiplex PCR was the method, and the copy in TCRdb shows in-frame clones only, minus some. The sample has more than 30,000 clones, roughly 80% seen once. The sequencing sample was made of CD45RA- memory CD4+ T cells from PBMCs. Every receptor here comes from a human donor with narcolepsy. CDR3s include the opening cysteine and the closing phenylalanine or tryptophan. D genes are given only for firm matches. Size is stated for part of the rows, as once, few or many counts, or as a class when the clone is expanded.

D: NA; V: TRBV29-1; size: NA; J: TRBJ1-1; CDR3: CSVDRGDAEAFF; DNA: TGCAGCGTTGACCGGGGCGATGCTGAAGCTTTCTTT
D: NA; V: TRBV6-6; size: NA; J: TRBJ2-7; CDR3: CALSSGGYEQYF; DNA: TGTGCCCTATCAAGCGGAGGATACGAGCAGTACTTC
D: NA; V: TRBV5-6; size: NA; J: TRBJ2-5; CDR3: CASSLPGLSQETQYF; DNA: TGTGCCAGCAGCTTGCCGGGACTGAGCCAAGAGACCCAGTACTTC
D: NA; V: TRBV10-2; size: NA; J: TRBJ2-7; CDR3: CASRLAPGTYEQYF; DNA: TGCGCCAGCCGACTGGCACCGGGGACCTACGAGCAGTACTTC
D: TRBD2; V: TRBV9; size: NA; J: TRBJ2-5; CDR3: CASSLGGSGGAVETQYF; DNA: TGTGCCAGCAGCCTCGGTGGTAGCGGGGGGGCCGTGGAGACCCAGTACTTC
D: NA; V: TRBV4-3; size: NA; J: TRBJ1-1; CDR3: CASSRADSQYSNTEAFF; DNA: TGCGCCAGCAGCCGGGCGGATTCACAGTACTCAAACACTGAAGCTTTCTTT
D: NA; V: TRBV5-6; size: NA; J: TRBJ1-1; CDR3: CASSLGQGPAFF; DNA: TGTGCCAGCAGCTTGGGTCAGGGGCCAGCTTTCTTT
D: TRBD1; V: TRBV7-3; size: NA; J: TRBJ1-2; CDR3: CASSLSGTGAYGYTF; DNA: TGTGCCAGCAGCTTATCGGGGACAGGAGCTTATGGCTACACCTTC
D: TRBD2; V: TRBV19; size: NA; J: TRBJ2-1; CDR3: CASSMMRGGAGEQFF; DNA: TGTGCCAGTAGTATGATGCGCGGGGGGGCCGGAGAGCAGTTCTTC
D: TRBD2; V: TRBV19; size: NA; J: TRBJ2-7; CDR3: CASKNAGGTYEQYF; DNA: TGTGCCTCAAAGAATGCGGGGGGAACCTACGAGCAGTACTTC
D: TRBD1; V: TRBV6-6; size: few; J: TRBJ2-7; CDR3: CASSSTGGSSYEQYF; DNA: TGTGCCAGCAGTTCGACAGGGGGGAGCTCCTACGAGCAGTACTTC
D: NA; V: TRBV4-2; size: NA; J: TRBJ1-3; CDR3: CASSQGVGRIAGGNTIYF; DNA: TGTGCCAGCAGCCAAGGAGTCGGCAGGATCGCGGGGGGAAACACCATATATTTT
D: TRBD1; V: TRBV29-1; size: few; J: TRBJ2-2; CDR3: CSGGQAGTGELFF; DNA: TGCAGCGGTGGACAGGCGGGCACCGGGGAGCTGTTTTTT
D: NA; V: TRBV28; size: NA; J: TRBJ1-4; CDR3: CASSLGGEREKLFF; DNA: TGTGCCAGCAGTTTGGGAGGGGAACGCGAAAAACTGTTTTTT
D: NA; V: TRBV11-1; size: NA; J: TRBJ2-5; CDR3: CASRGRGRYQETQYF; DNA: TGTGCCAGCAGAGGCCGGGGGCGCTACCAAGAGACCCAGTACTTC
D: NA; V: TRBV6-1; size: NA; J: TRBJ2-2; CDR3: CATSYLNTGELFF; DNA: TGTGCCACCTCGTACTTGAACACCGGGGAGCTGTTTTTT
D: NA; V: TRBV11-1; size: NA; J: TRBJ1-1; CDR3: CASSLYRDTEAFF; DNA: TGTGCCAGCAGCTTATACAGGGACACTGAAGCTTTCTTT
D: NA; V: TRBV11-1; size: NA; J: TRBJ2-4; CDR3: CASSPLSPGVVAKNIQYF; DNA: TGTGCCAGCAGCCCCCTTTCGCCAGGGGTAGTGGCCAAAAACATTCAGTACTTC
D: NA; V: TRBV27; size: NA; J: TRBJ2-7; CDR3: CASSLSRGTTYEQYF; DNA: TGTGCCAGCAGTTTATCGAGGGGTACTACCTACGAGCAGTACTTC
D: NA; V: TRBV30; size: NA; J: TRBJ2-2; CDR3: CAWSFYRATGELFF; DNA: TGTGCCTGGAGTTTTTATCGGGCGACCGGGGAGCTGTTTTTT
D: TRBD1; V: TRBV5-3; size: NA; J: TRBJ1-4; CDR3: CARSCATMDRGYEKLFF; DNA: TGTGCCAGAAGCTGTGCTACCATGGACAGGGGCTATGAAAAACTGTTTTTT
D: TRBD1; V: TRBV19; size: NA; J: TRBJ1-2; CDR3: CASNRGRNYGYTF; DNA: TGTGCCAGTAACAGGGGACGAAACTATGGCTACACCTTC
D: NA; V: TRBV7-3; size: NA; J: TRBJ2-7; CDR3: CASSPDVSYEQYF; DNA: TGTGCCAGCAGCCCGGACGTCTCCTACGAGCAGTACTTC
D: NA; V: TRBV10-1; size: once; J: TRBJ2-2; CDR3: CASSGVGTEGELFF; DNA: TGCGCCAGCAGTGGGGTAGGAACCGAGGGGGAGCTGTTTTTT
D: NA; V: TRBV9; size: NA; J: TRBJ2-6; CDR3: CASSVRAGDDSGANVLTF; DNA: TGTGCCAGCAGCGTCAGAGCAGGGGATGACTCTGGGGCCAACGTCCTGACTTTC
D: TRBD1; V: TRBV7-9; size: NA; J: TRBJ1-2; CDR3: CASSPGGTMNGYTF; DNA: TGTGCCAGCAGTCCAGGGGGCACGATGAATGGCTACACCTTC
D: TRBD1; V: TRBV9; size: NA; J: TRBJ2-7; CDR3: CASSPRTGSNEQYF; DNA: TGTGCCAGCAGCCCAAGGACAGGGAGTAACGAGCAGTACTTC
D: TRBD1; V: TRBV19; size: NA; J: TRBJ2-5; CDR3: CASSRGSGTGFLQETQYF; DNA: TGTGCCAGTAGTAGGGGAAGTGGGACAGGTTTCTTGCAAGAGACCCAGTACTTC
D: NA; V: TRBV7-2; size: NA; J: TRBJ2-5; CDR3: CASSQDGSGKTQYF; DNA: TGTGCCAGCAGCCAGGACGGATCGGGGAAGACCCAGTACTTC
D: NA; V: TRBV7-3; size: NA; J: TRBJ2-1; CDR3: CASRAQQGGESHEQFF; DNA: TGTGCCAGCAGGGCCCAGCAGGGTGGTGAGTCCCATGAGCAGTTCTTC
D: TRBD2; V: TRBV9; size: NA; J: TRBJ2-5; CDR3: CASSVGIAGGSETQYF; DNA: TGTGCCAGCAGCGTAGGTATAGCGGGGGGTTCAGAGACCCAGTACTTC
D: TRBD1; V: TRBV5-6; size: NA; J: TRBJ2-1; CDR3: CASSIRGGPNEQFF; DNA: TGTGCCAGCAGCATAAGAGGGGGCCCGAATGAGCAGTTCTTC
D: NA; V: TRBV7-2; size: NA; J: TRBJ2-3; CDR3: CASSPFGGTITDTQYF; DNA: TGTGCCAGCAGCCCTTTCGGGGGTACCATCACAGATACGCAGTATTTT
D: NA; V: TRBV6-1; size: NA; J: TRBJ1-3; CDR3: CASSEADRSSGNTIYF; DNA: TGTGCCAGCAGTGAAGCTGACAGGAGCTCTGGAAACACCATATATTTT
D: NA; V: TRBV29-1; size: NA; J: TRBJ2-7; CDR3: CSAKGPGSYEQYF; DNA: TGCAGCGCTAAGGGGCCGGGCTCCTACGAGCAGTACTTC
D: NA; V: TRBV7-9; size: NA; J: TRBJ2-1; CDR3: CASSSTPWALSYNEQFF; DNA: TGTGCCAGCAGCTCCACCCCGTGGGCCCTCTCCTACAATGAGCAGTTCTTC
D: NA; V: TRBV28; size: NA; J: TRBJ2-7; CDR3: CASGKESTYEQYF; DNA: TGTGCCAGCGGAAAGGAGAGCACCTACGAGCAGTACTTC
D: TRBD1; V: TRBV29-1; size: once; J: TRBJ1-2; CDR3: CSVATGNYGYTF; DNA: TGCAGCGTTGCGACAGGGAACTATGGCTACACCTTC
D: NA; V: TRBV30; size: NA; J: TRBJ1-1; CDR3: CAWSKAGDWTEAFF; DNA: TGTGCCTGGAGTAAGGCAGGGGATTGGACTGAAGCTTTCTTT
D: NA; V: TRBV19; size: NA; J: TRBJ1-1; CDR3: CASSISAGSSTEAFF; DNA: TGTGCCAGTAGTATAAGCGCAGGGAGTAGCACTGAAGCTTTCTTT
D: TRBD1; V: TRBV5-4; size: NA; J: TRBJ1-2; CDR3: CASSWTGTEYGYTF; DNA: TGTGCCAGCAGCTGGACCGGGACAGAGTATGGCTACACCTTC
D: TRBD1; V: TRBV15; size: once; J: TRBJ1-6; CDR3: CATSRGTGGRNSPLHF; DNA: TGTGCCACCAGCAGGGGGACAGGGGGAAGGAATTCACCCCTCCACTTT
D: TRBD1; V: TRBV15; size: NA; J: TRBJ1-1; CDR3: CATSRLSGTGGTEAFF; DNA: TGTGCCACCAGCAGATTGTCCGGGACAGGGGGCACTGAAGCTTTCTTT
D: NA; V: TRBV6-6; size: NA; J: TRBJ1-2; CDR3: CATHGDEDGYTF; DNA: TGTGCCACCCACGGTGACGAGGATGGCTACACCTTC
D: NA; V: TRBV7-3; size: few; J: TRBJ1-1; CDR3: CASSLQPGPPTEAFF; DNA: TGTGCCAGCAGCTTACAGCCGGGACCGCCCACTGAAGCTTTCTTT
D: NA; V: TRBV15; size: NA; J: TRBJ1-1; CDR3: CATSRDPGRANTEAFF; DNA: TGTGCCACCAGCAGAGATCCCGGCAGGGCGAACACTGAAGCTTTCTTT
D: NA; V: TRBV7-8; size: NA; J: TRBJ1-4; CDR3: CASSFGLNEKLFF; DNA: TGTGCCAGCAGCTTCGGCCTTAATGAAAAACTGTTTTTT
D: NA; V: TRBV6-6; size: NA; J: TRBJ1-2; CDR3: CASSLKQGANYGYTF; DNA: TGTGCCAGCAGTTTAAAGCAGGGAGCTAACTATGGCTACACCTTC
D: TRBD1; V: TRBV6-4; size: NA; J: TRBJ1-6; CDR3: CASSNTGVASPLHF; DNA: TGTGCCAGCAGCAATACAGGGGTGGCTTCACCCCTCCACTTT
D: TRBD1; V: TRBV18; size: NA; J: TRBJ2-4; CDR3: CASSPFDRGGKNIQYF; DNA: TGTGCCAGCTCACCTTTCGACAGGGGGGGCAAAAACATTCAGTACTTC
D: NA; V: TRBV6-5; size: NA; J: TRBJ1-1; CDR3: CASSSLRRGSSEAFF; DNA: TGTGCCAGCAGTTCCCTACGGAGGGGTTCATCTGAAGCTTTCTTT
D: NA; V: TRBV5-1; size: few; J: TRBJ1-4; CDR3: CASSPSGTQGEKLFF; DNA: TGCGCCAGCAGCCCGTCGGGGACGCAGGGTGAAAAACTGTTTTTT
D: TRBD2; V: TRBV7-3; size: NA; J: TRBJ2-1; CDR3: CASSSSQQRGAYNEQFF; DNA: TGTGCCAGCAGCTCGAGCCAACAGCGGGGCGCCTACAATGAGCAGTTCTTC
D: NA; V: TRBV6-5; size: few; J: TRBJ2-2; CDR3: CASSYSRGSGTGELFF; DNA: TGTGCCAGCAGTTACTCCAGGGGCTCGGGCACCGGGGAGCTGTTTTTT
D: NA; V: TRBV2; size: NA; J: TRBJ2-3; CDR3: CASKGGGVDTQYF; DNA: TGTGCCAGCAAAGGAGGTGGGGTAGATACGCAGTATTTT
D: NA; V: TRBV6-6; size: NA; J: TRBJ1-2; CDR3: CASSFNEGVYGYTF; DNA: TGTGCCAGCAGTTTTAACGAGGGGGTCTATGGCTACACCTTC
D: NA; V: TRBV2; size: NA; J: TRBJ2-3; CDR3: CASSERLGSDTQYF; DNA: TGTGCCAGCAGTGAGAGGCTAGGGTCAGATACGCAGTATTTT
D: NA; V: TRBV7-3; size: NA; J: TRBJ1-2; CDR3: CASSLDGADYTF; DNA: TGTGCCAGCAGCCTGGATGGGGCGGACTACACCTTC